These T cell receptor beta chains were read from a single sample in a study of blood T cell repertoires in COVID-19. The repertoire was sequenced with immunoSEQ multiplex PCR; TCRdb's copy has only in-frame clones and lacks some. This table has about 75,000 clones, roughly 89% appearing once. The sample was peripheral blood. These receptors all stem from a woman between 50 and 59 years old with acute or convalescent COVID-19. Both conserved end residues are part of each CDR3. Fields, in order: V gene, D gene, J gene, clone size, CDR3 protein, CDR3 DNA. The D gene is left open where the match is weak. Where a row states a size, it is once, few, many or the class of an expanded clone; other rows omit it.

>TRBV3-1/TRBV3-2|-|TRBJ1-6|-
CASSQALGGSPLHF
TGTGCCAGCAGCCAAGCCCTGGGAGGTTCACCCCTCCACTTT
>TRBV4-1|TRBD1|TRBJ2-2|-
CASSPTGVGTGELFF
TGCGCCAGCAGCCCGACAGGGGTGGGCACCGGGGAGCTGTTTTTT
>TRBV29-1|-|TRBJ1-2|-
CSSGSGAGHAGYTF
TGCAGCTCGGGTTCGGGCGCGGGCCACGCGGGCTACACCTTC
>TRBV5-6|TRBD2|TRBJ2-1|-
CASSFLGQRDSYNEQFF
TGTGCCAGCAGCTTCTTAGGCCAGCGGGACTCCTACAATGAGCAGTTCTTC
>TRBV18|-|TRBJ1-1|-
CASSPQGLEAFF
TGTGCCAGCTCACCTCAGGGTCTAGAAGCTTTCTTT
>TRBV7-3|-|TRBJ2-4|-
CASSLVQAPYDKNIQYF
TGTGCCAGCAGCTTAGTGCAGGCCCCCTATGACAAAAACATTCAGTACTTC
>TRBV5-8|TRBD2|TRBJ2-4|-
CASSWGGKAKNIQYF
TGTGCCAGCAGCTGGGGGGGAAAAGCCAAAAACATTCAGTACTTC
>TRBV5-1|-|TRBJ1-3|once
CASSSTPPQGGNTIYF
TGCGCCAGCAGCTCGACACCTCCCCAGGGAGGAAACACCATATATTTT
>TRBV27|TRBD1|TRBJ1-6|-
CASSTDRGVNSPLHF
TGTGCCAGCAGTACGGACAGGGGGGTTAATTCACCCCTCCACTTT
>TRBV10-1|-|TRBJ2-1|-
CASRDSGLPQGGNEQFF
TGCGCCAGCAGGGACAGTGGGTTGCCTCAGGGGGGCAATGAGCAGTTCTTC
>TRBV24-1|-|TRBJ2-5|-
CATSDLSFGGLETQYF
TGTGCCACCAGTGATTTGAGTTTCGGGGGGCTAGAGACCCAGTACTTC
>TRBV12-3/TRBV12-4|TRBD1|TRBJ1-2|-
CASRRQGSGYTF
TGTGCCAGCAGGAGACAGGGGAGTGGCTACACCTTC
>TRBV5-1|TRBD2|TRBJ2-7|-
CPRRGGGGGPDEQYF
TGCCCCCGCCGCGGGGGGGGCGGGGGCCCTGACGAGCAGTACTTC
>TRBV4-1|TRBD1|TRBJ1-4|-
CASSAAGTGGEKLFF
TGCGCCAGCAGCGCCGCCGGGACAGGGGGAGAAAAACTGTTTTTT
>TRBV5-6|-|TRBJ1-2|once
CASSPSLETGYTF
TGTGCCAGCAGCCCCTCCCTAGAGACTGGCTACACCTTC
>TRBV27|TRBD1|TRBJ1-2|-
CASSLRAGTGNYGYTF
TGTGCCAGCAGTTTACGGGCCGGGACAGGGAACTATGGCTACACCTTC
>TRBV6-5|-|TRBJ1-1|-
CASTRGGNTEAFF
TGTGCCAGCACCCGGGGGGGGAACACTGAAGCTTTCTTT